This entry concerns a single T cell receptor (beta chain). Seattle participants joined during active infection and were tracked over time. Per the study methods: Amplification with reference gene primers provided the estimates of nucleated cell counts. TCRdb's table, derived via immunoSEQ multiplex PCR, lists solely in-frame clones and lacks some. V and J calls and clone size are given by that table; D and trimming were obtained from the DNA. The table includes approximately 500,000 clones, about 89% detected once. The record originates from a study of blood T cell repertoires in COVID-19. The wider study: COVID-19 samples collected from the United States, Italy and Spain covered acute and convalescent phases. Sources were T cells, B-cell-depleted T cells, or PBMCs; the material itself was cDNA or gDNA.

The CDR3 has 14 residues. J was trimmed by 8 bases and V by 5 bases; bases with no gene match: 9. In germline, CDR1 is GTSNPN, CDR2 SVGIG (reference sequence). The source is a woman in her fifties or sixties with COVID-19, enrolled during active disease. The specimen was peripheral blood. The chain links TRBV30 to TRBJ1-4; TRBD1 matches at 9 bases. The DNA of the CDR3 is TGTGCCTGGCAGGACAGGGGAGGAGGGGAAAAACTGTTTTTT. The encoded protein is CAWQDRGGGEKLFF.